This T cell receptor (beta chain) was profiled in a study of T-cell reconstitution after alpha-beta-depleted transplantation in children. Unique molecular identifiers were used to barcode this TCRbeta library. TCRdb analysed the PCR reads with MiXCR anew, one entry per CDR3 protein. The sample consists of more than 75,000 distinct CDR3 sequences, less than 25% of them appearing once. Regarding the study as a whole: It was reported that alpha-beta T cells came from several hundred expanded graft clones (about two months after transplant).

As regards this clonotype: The antigen is unknown.

Trimming removed 0 bases at V and 7 bases at J, with 10 bases between. The CDR3 spans 13 residues. Germline V gene data show CDR1 as DFQATT and CDR2 as SNEGSKA (reference sequence). This sequence originates from a boy aged 2-15 years with acute lymphoblastic leukemia, due to receive a stem cell transplant. The specimen was PBMCs, collected before TCRalphabeta/CD19-depleted stem cell transplant. The rearrangement links TRBV20-1 to TRBJ2-1; D is uncertain. CDR3 loop: CSARDRTRNEQFF. CDR3 DNA sequence: TGCAGTGCTAGAGATCGCACTCGAAATGAGCAGTTCTTC.